One and the same sample provided the 9 T cell receptor beta chains below, sequenced in a study of human T cells and chemical hapten exposure. MiXCR was run by TCRdb on the RACE reads, yielding one entry per CDR3 protein. The data show 80,000 to 95,000 distinct CDR3 sequences, 9.6% seen once. Indicated time point: pre-sensitization, week 0. Regarding treatment: therapeutic diphenylcyclopropenone sensitization with weekly scalp DPC. The material was whole blood, obtained in connection with sensitization to the hapten diphenylcyclopropenone (DPC). The receptors derive from a woman aged 40 to 49 with alopecia areata. Some clones in this sample may be carry-over from other donors' samples.

The rearrangement uses TRBV12-3 or TRBV12-4 and TRBJ1-1; no reliable D call. V gave up 7 bases and J gave up 11 bases, with 17 bases separating them. The CDR3 contains 12 residues. The CDR3 region is CASTEGRSTAFF. CDR3 nucleotides: TGTGCCAGCACGGAAGGACGGAGTACTGCTTTCTTT.

This clonotype appeared many times. The chain couples TRBV12-3 or TRBV12-4 to TRBJ2-2; D is unresolved. Trimming cost V 1 base and J 1 base, with 1 base left between them. The CDR3 covers 13 residues. CDR3 residues: CASSLGNTGELFF. In DNA, the CDR3 is TGTGCCAGCAGTTTAGGGAACACCGGGGAGCTGTTTTTT.

At least ten counts were recorded for this clonotype. The gene calls are TRBV14 and TRBJ2-3; TRBD2 might be the D (5 bases). Germline V lookup: CDR1 SGHDN, CDR2 FVKESK. V lost 1 base and J 4 bases, leaving 12 bases between the germline ends. The CDR3 has 15 residues. The CDR3 reads CASSQGGGIADTQYF. The CDR3 bases are TGTGCCAGCAGCCAAGGAGGAGGCATCGCAGATACGCAGTATTTT. Looking up the rest from reference TRBV14 and TRBJ2-3 gives the full variable domain: EAGVTQFPSHSVIEKGQTVTLRCDPISGHDNLYWYRRVMGKEIKFLLHFVKESKQDESGMPNNRFLAERTGGTYSTLKVQPAELEDSGVYFCASSQGGGIADTQYFGPGTRLTVL.

Ten or more counts support this clonotype. The genes are TRBV29-1 and TRBJ1-1; 9 bases are a match to TRBD1. CDR1 and CDR2 (germline): SQVTM, ANQGSEA. V was clipped by 8 bases and J by 6 bases; unmatched bases: 4. This CDR3 is 11 amino acids long. The CDR3 is CSTRTGAEAFF. The CDR3 nucleotides read TGCAGCACACGGACAGGGGCTGAAGCTTTCTTT.

This clonotype showed up many times. This sequence joins TRBV27 and TRBJ2-1; D gene unclear. Trimming took off 5 bases at V and 8 bases at J, with 16 bases between the two ends. This CDR3 comprises 14 residues. Per germline, CDR1 MNHEY and CDR2 SMNVEV (reference sequence). CDR3 in amino acids: CASSPLPTAHEQFF. CDR3 bases: TGTGCCAGCAGTCCTCTACCCACGGCCCATGAGCAGTTCTTC.

J is TRBJ1-1 and V is TRBV12-3 or TRBV12-4; D is possibly TRBD1 (6 bases). V dropped 6 bases and J dropped 3 bases, with 8 bases sitting between them. The CDR3 has 12 amino acids. The CDR3, as DNA: TGTGCCAGCAGACAGGGTGACACTGAAGCTTTCTTT. Translation: CASRQGDTEAFF.

This clonotype turned up a few times. The rearrangement links TRBV20-1 to TRBJ2-3, with 9 positions matching TRBD2. The CDR3 loop spans 13 amino acids. CDR1 is DFQATT and CDR2 is SNEGSKA in the germline V gene (reference sequence). The trim removed 7 bases at V and 2 bases at J, leaving 4 bases unmatched. CDR3 region: CSGSGGYTDTQYF. CDR3 DNA sequence: TGCAGTGGGAGCGGGGGGTACACAGATACGCAGTATTTT.

This clonotype was seen a single time. V usage is TRBV20-1 and J usage is TRBJ2-2; D is possibly TRBD1 (6 bases). Germline V gene data show CDR1 as DFQATT and CDR2 as SNEGSKA (reference sequence). The CDR3 is made up of 18 amino acids. The ends were cut back, 0 bases at V and 6 bases at J, with 23 bases in the middle. The CDR3 sequence: CSARDASSGHVVSGELFF. Written as DNA, the CDR3 is TGCAGTGCTAGAGATGCATCATCGGGACACGTTGTCTCCGGGGAGCTGTTTTTT.

This clonotype was seen at least ten times. The chain combines TRBV4-1 with TRBJ1-2; the D is unclear. The CDR3 length is 13 residues. Germline assignment: CDR1 MGHRA and CDR2 YSYEKL. V gave up 0 bases and J gave up 4 bases, with 6 bases separating them. CDR3 in DNA: TGCGCCAGCAGCCAAGAATCTGGCTATGGCTACACCTTC. It is translated as CASSQESGYGYTF.